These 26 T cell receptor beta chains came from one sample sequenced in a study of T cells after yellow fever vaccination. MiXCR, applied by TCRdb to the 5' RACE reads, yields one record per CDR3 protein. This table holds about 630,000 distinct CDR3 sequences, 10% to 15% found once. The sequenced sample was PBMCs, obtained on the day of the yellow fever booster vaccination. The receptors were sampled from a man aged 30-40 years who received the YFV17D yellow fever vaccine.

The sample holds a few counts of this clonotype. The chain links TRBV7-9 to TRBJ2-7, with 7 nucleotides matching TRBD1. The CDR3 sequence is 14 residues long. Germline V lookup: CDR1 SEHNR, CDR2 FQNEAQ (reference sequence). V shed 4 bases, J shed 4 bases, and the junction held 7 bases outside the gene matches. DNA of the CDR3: TGTGCCAGCAGCTCGGGACAGATCTTGTACGAGCAGTACTTC. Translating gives CASSSGQILYEQYF.

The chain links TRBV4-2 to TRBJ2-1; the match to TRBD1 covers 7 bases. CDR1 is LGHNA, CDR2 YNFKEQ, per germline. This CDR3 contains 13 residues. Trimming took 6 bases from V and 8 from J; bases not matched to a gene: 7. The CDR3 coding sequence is TGTGCCAGCAGACTCACAGGGGCTGATGAGCAGTTCTTC. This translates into CASRLTGADEQFF.

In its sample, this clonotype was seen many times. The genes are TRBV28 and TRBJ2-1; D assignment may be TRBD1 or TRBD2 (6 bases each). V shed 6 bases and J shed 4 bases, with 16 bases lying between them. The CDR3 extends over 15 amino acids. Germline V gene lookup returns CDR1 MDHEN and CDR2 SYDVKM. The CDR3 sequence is CASRELEGGYNEQFF. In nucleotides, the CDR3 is TGTGCCAGCAGGGAACTAGAGGGGGGATACAATGAGCAGTTCTTC.

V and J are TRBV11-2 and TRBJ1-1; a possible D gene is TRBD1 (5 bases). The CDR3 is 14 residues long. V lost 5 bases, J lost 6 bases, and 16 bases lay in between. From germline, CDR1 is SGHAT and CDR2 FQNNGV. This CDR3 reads CASSLTVGAAEAFF. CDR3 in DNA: TGTGCCAGCAGCCTAACAGTAGGGGCTGCTGAAGCTTTCTTT.

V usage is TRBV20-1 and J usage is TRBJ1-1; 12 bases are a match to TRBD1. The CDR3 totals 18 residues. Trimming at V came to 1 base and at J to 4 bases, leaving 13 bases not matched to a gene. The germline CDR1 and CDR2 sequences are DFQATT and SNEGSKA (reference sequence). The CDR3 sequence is CSARVFTVRDRGLTEAFF. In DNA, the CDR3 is TGCAGTGCTAGAGTTTTCACTGTAAGGGACAGGGGGCTCACTGAAGCTTTCTTT.

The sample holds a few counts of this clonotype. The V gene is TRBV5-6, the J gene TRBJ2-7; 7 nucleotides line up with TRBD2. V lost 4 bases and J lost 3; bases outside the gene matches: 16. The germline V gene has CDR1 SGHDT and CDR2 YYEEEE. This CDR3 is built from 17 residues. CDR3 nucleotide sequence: TGTGCCAGCAGCGCCTTCGTAAGCCGGGCGGGAGTCTACGAGCAGTACTTC. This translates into CASSAFVSRAGVYEQYF.

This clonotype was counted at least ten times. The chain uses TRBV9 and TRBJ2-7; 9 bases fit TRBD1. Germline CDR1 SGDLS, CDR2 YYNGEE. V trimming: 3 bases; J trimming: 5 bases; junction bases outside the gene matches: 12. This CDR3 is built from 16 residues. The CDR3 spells CASSAGMDRGVDEQYF. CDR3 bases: TGTGCCAGCAGCGCTGGGATGGACAGGGGTGTCGACGAGCAGTACTTC.

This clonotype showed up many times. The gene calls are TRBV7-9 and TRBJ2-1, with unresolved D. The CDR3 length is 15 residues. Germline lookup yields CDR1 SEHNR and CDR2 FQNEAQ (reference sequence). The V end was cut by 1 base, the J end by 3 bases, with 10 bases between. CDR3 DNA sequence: TGTGCCAGCAGCTTAGAGGCAGGATTCTACAATGAGCAGTTCTTC. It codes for CASSLEAGFYNEQFF.

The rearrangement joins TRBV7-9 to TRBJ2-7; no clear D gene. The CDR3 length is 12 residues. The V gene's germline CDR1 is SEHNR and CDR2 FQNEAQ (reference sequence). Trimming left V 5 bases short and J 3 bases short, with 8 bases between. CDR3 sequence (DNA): TGTGCCAGCAGCCGGGCGAACTACGAGCAGTACTTC. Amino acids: CASSRANYEQYF.

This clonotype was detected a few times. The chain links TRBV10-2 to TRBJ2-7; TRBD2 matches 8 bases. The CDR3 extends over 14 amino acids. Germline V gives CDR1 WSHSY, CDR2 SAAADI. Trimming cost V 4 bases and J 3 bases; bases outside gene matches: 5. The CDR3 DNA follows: TGCGCCAGCAGTGCGGGAGGGGCCAACTACGAGCAGTACTTC. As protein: CASSAGGANYEQYF.

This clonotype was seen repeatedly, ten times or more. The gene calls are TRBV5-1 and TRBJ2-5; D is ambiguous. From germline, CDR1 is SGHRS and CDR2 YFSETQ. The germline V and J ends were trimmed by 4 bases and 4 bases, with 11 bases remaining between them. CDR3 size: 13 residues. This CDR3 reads CASSRIFGETQYF. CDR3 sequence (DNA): TGCGCCAGCAGCCGTATATTTGGAGAGACCCAGTACTTC.

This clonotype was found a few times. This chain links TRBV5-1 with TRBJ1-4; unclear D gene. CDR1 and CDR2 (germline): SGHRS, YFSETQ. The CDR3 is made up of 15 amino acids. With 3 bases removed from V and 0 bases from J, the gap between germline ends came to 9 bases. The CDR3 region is CASSWGSPTNEKLFF. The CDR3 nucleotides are TGCGCCAGCAGCTGGGGATCCCCAACTAATGAAAAACTGTTTTTT. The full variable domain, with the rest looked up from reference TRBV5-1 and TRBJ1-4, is KAGVTQTPRYLIKTRGQQVTLSCSPISGHRSVSWYQQTPGQGLQFLFEYFSETQRNKGNFPGRFSGRQFSNSRSEMNVSTLELGDSALYLCASSWGSPTNEKLFFGSGTQLSVL.

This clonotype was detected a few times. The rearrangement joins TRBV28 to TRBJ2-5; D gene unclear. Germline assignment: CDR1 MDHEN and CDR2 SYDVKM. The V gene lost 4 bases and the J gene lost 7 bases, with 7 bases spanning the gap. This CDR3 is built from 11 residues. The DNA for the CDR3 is TGTGCCAGCAGTTATTATGGGACCCAGTACTTC. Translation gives CASSYYGTQYF.

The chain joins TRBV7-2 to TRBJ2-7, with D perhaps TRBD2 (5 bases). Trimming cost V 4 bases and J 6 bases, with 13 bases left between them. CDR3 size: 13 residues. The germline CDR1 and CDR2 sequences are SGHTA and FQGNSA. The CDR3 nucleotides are TGTGCCAGCAGCTCGGGATCACCCCTCGAGCAGTACTTC. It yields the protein CASSSGSPLEQYF. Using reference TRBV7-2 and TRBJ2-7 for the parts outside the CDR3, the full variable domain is GAGVSQSPSNKVTEKGKDVELRCDPISGHTALYWYRQSLGQGLEFLIYFQGNSAPDKSGLPSDRFSAERTGGSVSTLTIQRTQQEDSAVYLCASSSGSPLEQYFGPGTRLTVT.

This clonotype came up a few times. CDR3 DNA: TGTGCCAGCAGCGCCAGGACTAGCGGGAGGGACTACAATGAGCAGTTCTTC. It encodes CASSARTSGRDYNEQFF. This chain joins TRBV7-6 and TRBJ2-1; 15 bases line up with TRBD2. The V segment lost 5 bases and the J segment 3 bases; nucleotides outside the gene matches: 5. This CDR3 spans 17 amino acids. Germline V CDR1 and CDR2: SGHVS, FNYEAQ.

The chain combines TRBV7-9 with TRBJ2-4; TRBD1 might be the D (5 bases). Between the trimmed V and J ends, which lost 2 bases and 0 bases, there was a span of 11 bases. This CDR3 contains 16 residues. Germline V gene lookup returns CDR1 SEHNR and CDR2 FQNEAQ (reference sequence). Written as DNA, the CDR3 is TGTGCCAGCAGCTTACTGCAGGGTTCAGCCAAAAACATTCAGTACTTC. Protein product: CASSLLQGSAKNIQYF.

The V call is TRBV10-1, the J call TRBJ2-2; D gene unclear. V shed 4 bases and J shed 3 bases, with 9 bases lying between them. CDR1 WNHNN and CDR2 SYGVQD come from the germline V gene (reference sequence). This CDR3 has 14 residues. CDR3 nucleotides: TGCGCCAGCAGTGGAGACACAGACACCGGGGAGCTGTTTTTT. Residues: CASSGDTDTGELFF.

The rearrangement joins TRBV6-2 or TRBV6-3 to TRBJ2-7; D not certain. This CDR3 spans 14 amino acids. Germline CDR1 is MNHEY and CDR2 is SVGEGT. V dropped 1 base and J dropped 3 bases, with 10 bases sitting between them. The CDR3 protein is CASSYLARVYEQYF. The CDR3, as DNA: TGTGCCAGCAGTTACTTAGCTCGCGTCTACGAGCAGTACTTC.

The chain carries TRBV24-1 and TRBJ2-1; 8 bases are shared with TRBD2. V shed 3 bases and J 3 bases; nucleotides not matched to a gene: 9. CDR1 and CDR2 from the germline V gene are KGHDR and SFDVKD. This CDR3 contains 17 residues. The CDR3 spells CATSDAELAGGYNEQFF. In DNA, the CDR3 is TGTGCCACCAGTGATGCGGAACTGGCGGGAGGCTACAATGAGCAGTTCTTC.

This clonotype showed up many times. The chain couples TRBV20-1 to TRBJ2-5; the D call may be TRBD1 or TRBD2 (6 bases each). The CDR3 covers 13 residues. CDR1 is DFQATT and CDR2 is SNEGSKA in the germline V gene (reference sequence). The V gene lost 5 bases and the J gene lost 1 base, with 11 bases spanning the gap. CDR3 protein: CSAPWGAQETQYF. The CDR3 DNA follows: TGCAGTGCTCCCTGGGGGGCCCAAGAGACCCAGTACTTC.

The CDR3 reads CSARKLGTSGSTNEQFF. The CDR3 DNA reads as TGCAGTGCTAGAAAATTAGGGACTAGCGGGAGTACGAATGAGCAGTTCTTC. This chain links TRBV20-1 with TRBJ2-1; TRBD2 aligns across 14 bases. The CDR3 is 17 amino acids. Germline V gene lookup returns CDR1 DFQATT and CDR2 SNEGSKA (reference sequence). V was pared by 2 bases and J by 7 bases, with 10 bases of the junction left unmatched.

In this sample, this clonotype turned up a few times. The DNA of the CDR3 is TGTGCCACACCTGTTAGTGAGCAGTTCTTC. Encoded protein: CATPVSEQFF. This sequence joins TRBV24-1 and TRBJ2-1; D gene uncertain. The V gene's germline CDR1 is KGHDR and CDR2 SFDVKD. The V end was cut by 10 bases, the J end by 9 bases, with 9 bases between. This CDR3 has 10 residues.

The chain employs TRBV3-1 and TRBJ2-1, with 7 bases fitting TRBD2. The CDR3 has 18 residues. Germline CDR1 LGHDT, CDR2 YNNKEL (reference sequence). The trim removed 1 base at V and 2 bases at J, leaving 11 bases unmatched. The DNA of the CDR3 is TGTGCCAGCAGCCAAGGACGGATGATGGCGGGAGCCTACAATGAGCAGTTCTTC. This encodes CASSQGRMMAGAYNEQFF.

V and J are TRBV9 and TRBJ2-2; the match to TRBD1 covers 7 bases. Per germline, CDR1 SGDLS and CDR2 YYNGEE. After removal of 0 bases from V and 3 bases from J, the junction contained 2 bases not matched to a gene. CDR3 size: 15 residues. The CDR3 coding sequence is TGTGCCAGCAGCGTAGCCACAGGGGACACCGGGGAGCTGTTTTTT. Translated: CASSVATGDTGELFF. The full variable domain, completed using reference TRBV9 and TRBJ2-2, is DSGVTQTPKHLITATGQRVTLRCSPRSGDLSVYWYQQSLDQGLQFLIQYYNGEERAKGNILERFSAQQFPDLHSELNLSSLELGDSALYFCASSVATGDTGELFFGEGSRLTVL.

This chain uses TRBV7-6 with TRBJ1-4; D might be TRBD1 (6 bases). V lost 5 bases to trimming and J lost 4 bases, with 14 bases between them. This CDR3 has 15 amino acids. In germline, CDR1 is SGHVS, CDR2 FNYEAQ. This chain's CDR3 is CASSPRGWDNEKLFF. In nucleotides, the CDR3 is TGTGCCAGCAGCCCAAGGGGGTGGGATAATGAAAAACTGTTTTTT.

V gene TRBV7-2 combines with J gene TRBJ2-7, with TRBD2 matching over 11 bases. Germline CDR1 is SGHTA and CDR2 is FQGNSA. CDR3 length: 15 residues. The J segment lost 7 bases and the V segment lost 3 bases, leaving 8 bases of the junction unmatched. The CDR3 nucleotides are TGTGCCAGCAGCTTGACACTAGCGGGAGTAGGGGAGCAGTACTTC. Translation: CASSLTLAGVGEQYF.